The rows below give T cell receptor beta chains drawn from one sample of a study of early T cells in non-severe SARS-CoV-2 infection. One entry per CDR3 protein results from TCRdb running MiXCR on the 5' RACE reads. The repertoire holds around 70,000 distinct CDR3 sequences, roughly 10% seen once, with 3% to 3.5% in the top ten. Sequenced: whole blood. Receptor source: an adult who was a healthcare worker with PCR-confirmed SARS-CoV-2 infection or an uninfected control (not recorded which). Both conserved end residues are part of each CDR3. The D gene is left open where the match is weak. Size tells how often a clone was seen (once, few, many) or the class of an expanded clone, and some rows leave it out.

abundance: few; j_gene: TRBJ2-7; d_gene: TRBD1; v_gene: TRBV12-3/TRBV12-4; CDR3aa: CASSLAGTDYEQYF; CDR3nt: TGTGCCAGCAGTTTAGCTGGGACAGATTACGAGCAGTACTTC
abundance: many; j_gene: TRBJ2-1; d_gene: NA; v_gene: TRBV4-2; CDR3aa: CASSQDQSANEQFF; CDR3nt: TGTGCCAGCAGCCAAGATCAGAGCGCCAATGAGCAGTTCTTC
abundance: few; j_gene: TRBJ2-2; d_gene: NA; v_gene: TRBV10-1; CDR3aa: CASSPGAAGELFF; CDR3nt: TGCGCCAGCAGCCCCGGGGCCGCCGGGGAGCTGTTTTTT
abundance: many; j_gene: TRBJ1-1; d_gene: NA; v_gene: TRBV20-1; CDR3aa: CSARVGGAMNTEAFF; CDR3nt: TGCAGTGCTAGAGTGGGAGGTGCGATGAACACTGAAGCTTTCTTT
abundance: few; j_gene: TRBJ1-5; d_gene: TRBD1; v_gene: TRBV27; CDR3aa: CASSFGTGGLNQPQHF; CDR3nt: TGTGCCAGCAGTTTCGGGACAGGGGGCTTGAATCAGCCCCAGCATTTT
abundance: many; j_gene: TRBJ1-6; d_gene: TRBD1; v_gene: TRBV12-3/TRBV12-4; CDR3aa: CASRPTGNSPLHF; CDR3nt: TGTGCCAGCAGGCCGACAGGGAATTCACCCCTCCACTTT
abundance: few; j_gene: TRBJ2-3; d_gene: TRBD1; v_gene: TRBV5-5; CDR3aa: CASRPGQGTDTQYF; CDR3nt: TGTGCCAGCAGGCCGGGACAGGGGACAGATACGCAGTATTTT
abundance: many; j_gene: TRBJ2-7; d_gene: NA; v_gene: TRBV19; CDR3aa: CASSIGGEYYEQYF; CDR3nt: TGTGCCAGTAGTATAGGAGGGGAATACTACGAGCAGTACTTC
abundance: NA; j_gene: TRBJ2-3; d_gene: TRBD2; v_gene: TRBV18; CDR3aa: CASSPPRGSGSTDTQYF; CDR3nt: TGTGCCAGCTCACCACCGAGGGGAAGCGGGAGTACAGATACGCAGTATTTT
abundance: NA; j_gene: TRBJ1-4; d_gene: NA; v_gene: TRBV4-2; CDR3aa: CASSPQGLGGLGEKLFF; CDR3nt: TGTGCCAGCAGCCCGCAGGGGTTGGGGGGTCTCGGGGAAAAACTGTTTTTT
abundance: few; j_gene: TRBJ2-3; d_gene: NA; v_gene: TRBV18; CDR3aa: CASSPSSSVTDTQYF; CDR3nt: TGTGCCAGCTCACCGTCTAGCAGCGTCACAGATACGCAGTATTTT
abundance: many; j_gene: TRBJ2-7; d_gene: TRBD2; v_gene: TRBV20-1; CDR3aa: CSARAPHAGTSPYEQYF; CDR3nt: TGCAGTGCTAGAGCCCCCCACGCAGGGACTAGCCCCTACGAGCAGTACTTC
abundance: few; j_gene: TRBJ1-1; d_gene: NA; v_gene: TRBV10-3; CDR3aa: CAISELGRRAYTEAFF; CDR3nt: TGTGCCATCAGTGAGTTGGGGAGGAGAGCTTACACTGAAGCTTTCTTT
abundance: few; j_gene: TRBJ1-3; d_gene: TRBD1; v_gene: TRBV28; CDR3aa: CASSRRQGIAGNTIYF; CDR3nt: TGTGCCAGCAGCCGCAGACAGGGGATTGCCGGAAACACCATATATTTT
abundance: many; j_gene: TRBJ2-1; d_gene: NA; v_gene: TRBV27; CDR3aa: CASIGAGEQFF; CDR3nt: TGTGCCAGCATTGGGGCGGGAGAGCAGTTCTTC
abundance: few; j_gene: TRBJ2-7; d_gene: TRBD2; v_gene: TRBV6-1; CDR3aa: CASSRIEGGFYEQYF; CDR3nt: TGTGCCAGCAGCCGAATTGAGGGAGGGTTCTACGAGCAGTACTTC
abundance: few; j_gene: TRBJ2-5; d_gene: TRBD1; v_gene: TRBV12-3/TRBV12-4; CDR3aa: CASSLAGQVQETQYF; CDR3nt: TGTGCCAGCAGTTTAGCCGGACAGGTTCAAGAGACCCAGTACTTC
abundance: few; j_gene: TRBJ1-2; d_gene: NA; v_gene: TRBV27; CDR3aa: CASSLSSDPVGGYTF; CDR3nt: TGTGCCAGCAGTTTATCGTCTGATCCGGTGGGTGGCTACACCTTC
abundance: many; j_gene: TRBJ2-7; d_gene: NA; v_gene: TRBV7-3; CDR3aa: CASSLGWGTSYEQYF; CDR3nt: TGTGCCAGCAGCTTAGGGTGGGGCACCTCCTACGAGCAGTACTTC
abundance: many; j_gene: TRBJ2-3; d_gene: NA; v_gene: TRBV20-1; CDR3aa: CSAGGLASTDTQYF; CDR3nt: TGCAGTGCCGGGGGGCTAGCGAGCACAGATACGCAGTATTTT
abundance: few; j_gene: TRBJ2-5; d_gene: TRBD2; v_gene: TRBV7-2; CDR3aa: CASSLDWGGTQYF; CDR3nt: TGTGCCAGCAGCTTAGACTGGGGGGGGACCCAGTACTTC
abundance: NA; j_gene: TRBJ1-1; d_gene: NA; v_gene: TRBV28; CDR3aa: CASSRQGQLNTEAFF; CDR3nt: TGTGCCAGCAGCCGTCAGGGACAACTAAACACTGAAGCTTTCTTT
abundance: NA; j_gene: TRBJ2-2; d_gene: TRBD2; v_gene: TRBV20-1; CDR3aa: CSASLAGGPSGELFF; CDR3nt: TGCAGTGCTTCCCTAGCGGGAGGGCCGTCGGGGGAGCTGTTTTTT
abundance: NA; j_gene: TRBJ1-5; d_gene: NA; v_gene: TRBV19; CDR3aa: CASRNSKAYNQPQHF; CDR3nt: TGTGCCAGTAGGAACAGTAAAGCGTACAATCAGCCCCAGCATTTT
abundance: many; j_gene: TRBJ2-3; d_gene: TRBD2; v_gene: TRBV20-1; CDR3aa: CSADFSGRVSDTQYF; CDR3nt: TGCAGTGCTGACTTTAGCGGGAGGGTCTCAGATACGCAGTATTTT
abundance: NA; j_gene: TRBJ1-3; d_gene: TRBD1; v_gene: TRBV7-9; CDR3aa: CASSSGQRPDTIYF; CDR3nt: TGTGCCAGCAGCTCGGGACAGAGGCCCGACACCATATATTTT
abundance: many; j_gene: TRBJ2-2; d_gene: TRBD1; v_gene: TRBV24-1; CDR3aa: CATSASDRDTGELFF; CDR3nt: TGTGCCACCAGTGCCTCGGACAGGGACACCGGGGAGCTGTTTTTT
abundance: many; j_gene: TRBJ2-7; d_gene: NA; v_gene: TRBV29-1; CDR3aa: CSVEGGPREQYF; CDR3nt: TGCAGCGTTGAAGGGGGGCCCCGGGAGCAGTACTTC
abundance: few; j_gene: TRBJ1-6; d_gene: TRBD1; v_gene: TRBV4-1; CDR3aa: CASSLVPGQRYNSPLHF; CDR3nt: TGCGCCAGCAGTCTAGTGCCGGGACAGCGGTATAATTCACCCCTCCACTTT
abundance: NA; j_gene: TRBJ2-3; d_gene: TRBD2; v_gene: TRBV5-1; CDR3aa: CASSLLAGVADTQYF; CDR3nt: TGCGCCAGCAGCTTACTAGCGGGAGTGGCAGATACGCAGTATTTT
abundance: many; j_gene: TRBJ1-4; d_gene: NA; v_gene: TRBV7-3; CDR3aa: CASSLNRPQADEKLFF; CDR3nt: TGTGCCAGCAGCTTAAACCGTCCTCAAGCAGATGAAAAACTGTTTTTT
abundance: NA; j_gene: TRBJ1-5; d_gene: NA; v_gene: TRBV7-2; CDR3aa: CASSLKSENQPQHF; CDR3nt: TGTGCCAGCAGCTTAAAGTCGGAAAATCAGCCCCAGCATTTT
abundance: many; j_gene: TRBJ2-1; d_gene: NA; v_gene: TRBV7-2; CDR3aa: CASSLARGLYNEQFF; CDR3nt: TGTGCCAGCAGCTTAGCGCGAGGACTCTACAATGAGCAGTTCTTC
abundance: many; j_gene: TRBJ2-1; d_gene: NA; v_gene: TRBV12-5; CDR3aa: CASGLGAYNEQFF; CDR3nt: TGTGCTAGTGGTTTGGGGGCCTACAATGAGCAGTTCTTC
abundance: NA; j_gene: TRBJ2-5; d_gene: NA; v_gene: TRBV7-3; CDR3aa: CASSLNGGGQETQYF; CDR3nt: TGTGCCAGCAGCTTAAACGGGGGAGGACAAGAGACCCAGTACTTC
abundance: few; j_gene: TRBJ1-1; d_gene: NA; v_gene: TRBV2; CDR3aa: CASRGLAFGLANTEAFF; CDR3nt: TGTGCCAGCAGGGGCTTGGCCTTTGGTCTGGCGAACACTGAAGCTTTCTTT
abundance: few; j_gene: TRBJ1-6; d_gene: NA; v_gene: TRBV6-5; CDR3aa: CASRDPGYNSPLHF; CDR3nt: TGTGCCAGCAGAGACCCAGGGTATAATTCACCCCTCCACTTT
abundance: many; j_gene: TRBJ1-1; d_gene: TRBD1; v_gene: TRBV28; CDR3aa: CASSLTGNLEAFF; CDR3nt: TGTGCCAGCAGCTTGACAGGGAACCTTGAAGCTTTCTTT
abundance: few; j_gene: TRBJ1-5; d_gene: NA; v_gene: TRBV19; CDR3aa: CASSIDGTLNQPQHF; CDR3nt: TGTGCCAGTAGTATAGACGGGACACTAAATCAGCCCCAGCATTTT
abundance: NA; j_gene: TRBJ2-1; d_gene: NA; v_gene: TRBV12-3/TRBV12-4; CDR3aa: CASSFGGRAYNEQFF; CDR3nt: TGTGCCAGCAGTTTTGGAGGGCGGGCCTACAATGAGCAGTTCTTC
abundance: few; j_gene: TRBJ2-3; d_gene: NA; v_gene: TRBV19; CDR3aa: CASSPVGTDTQYF; CDR3nt: TGTGCCAGTAGCCCCGTTGGGACAGATACGCAGTATTTT
abundance: many; j_gene: TRBJ1-6; d_gene: NA; v_gene: TRBV20-1; CDR3aa: CSAGAGGSYNSPLHF; CDR3nt: TGCAGTGCTGGTGCGGGGGGCTCCTATAATTCACCCCTCCACTTT
abundance: many; j_gene: TRBJ2-1; d_gene: NA; v_gene: TRBV6-2/TRBV6-3; CDR3aa: CASSYSSYNEQFF; CDR3nt: TGTGCCAGCAGTTACTCGAGCTACAATGAGCAGTTCTTC
abundance: NA; j_gene: TRBJ1-6; d_gene: TRBD1; v_gene: TRBV10-2; CDR3aa: CANRGSGGNSPLHF; CDR3nt: TGCGCCAACAGGGGCAGCGGCGGCAATTCACCCCTCCACTTT
abundance: many; j_gene: TRBJ1-1; d_gene: NA; v_gene: TRBV11-2; CDR3aa: CASSLGALNTEAFF; CDR3nt: TGTGCCAGCAGCCTGGGGGCACTGAACACTGAAGCTTTCTTT
abundance: many; j_gene: TRBJ2-3; d_gene: NA; v_gene: TRBV27; CDR3aa: CASSLGLRGTDTQYF; CDR3nt: TGTGCCAGCAGCCTGGGCCTGAGGGGCACAGATACGCAGTATTTT